This TCR beta chain was captured by sequencing in a study of T cell changes during pregnancy in multiple sclerosis. Some clones are missing from TCRdb's copy, which holds only in-frame ones; the method was immunoSEQ multiplex PCR. The sample holds more than 45,000 clones; around 92% are singletons and the top ten take approximately 0.69%. CDR3 size: 15 residues. Per the germline V gene, CDR1 is SGHNT and CDR2 is YENEEA. The V and J ends lost 2 bases and 2 bases respectively, with 11 bases between them. Source: CD4+ T cells from peripheral blood mononuclear cells, taken after pregnancy. The receptor's source is a female donor with multiple sclerosis, enrolled in a pregnancy study. This chain joins TRBV11-3 and TRBJ2-3; tentative D call: TRBD2 (7 bases). In DNA, the CDR3 is TGTGCCAGCAGCTTACGAGGGGGGGCCACAGATACGCAGTATTTT. Protein: CASSLRGGATDTQYF.